Following are 19 T cell receptor beta chains from one sample sequenced in a study of cytomegalovirus exposure and HLA in healthy donors. 60 Vbeta and 13 Jbeta primers were used in PCR. Sequenced by immunoSEQ multiplex PCR; TCRdb stores in-frame clones only, minus some. The data contain some 140,000 clones, roughly 83% of them singletons. Sample: PBMCs. Every receptor here comes from a female donor in good health and CMV-seronegative.

This clone was counted once. V usage is TRBV6-1 and J usage is TRBJ2-7; no clear D. V shed 0 bases and J shed 0 bases, with 9 bases lying between them. This CDR3 spans 15 amino acids. Per the germline V gene, CDR1 is MNHNS and CDR2 is SASEGT. The CDR3 protein is CASSEALAGSYEQYF. The DNA for the CDR3 is TGTGCCAGCAGTGAAGCGCTCGCAGGCTCCTACGAGCAGTACTTC.

V gene TRBV7-6 combines with J gene TRBJ2-6, with D tentatively TRBD1 (6 bases). The CDR3 consists of 16 residues. Looked up from germline, CDR1 is SGHVS and CDR2 is FNYEAQ. The ends were cut back, 5 bases at V and 2 bases at J, with 13 bases in the middle. CDR3 DNA sequence: TGTGCCAGCAGCAGGAACAGGGCCGCTGGGGCCAACGTCCTGACTTTC. Translating gives CASSRNRAAGANVLTF.

The chain carries TRBV30 and TRBJ1-1, with D possibly matching TRBD1 (5 bases). From germline, CDR1 is GTSNPN and CDR2 SVGIG (reference sequence). V was shortened by 2 bases and J by 1 base, with 14 bases between the two germline ends. CDR3 size: 15 residues. CDR3 coding DNA: TGTGCCTGGAGTACTGTGGGGCAGGAGAACACTGAAGCTTTCTTT. Translation: CAWSTVGQENTEAFF.

This clone was detected a few times. The chain uses TRBV27 and TRBJ2-7, with TRBD1 matching over 7 bases. With 5 bases clipped from V and 1 base from J, the junction kept 2 bases outside the gene matches. Germline-derived CDR1 and CDR2 are MNHEY and SMNVEV (reference sequence). The CDR3 totals 13 residues. Here the CDR3 DNA reads TGTGCCAGCAGTATGACAGGGTCCTACGAGCAGTACTTC. Its translation is CASSMTGSYEQYF.

This chain uses TRBV4-1 with TRBJ2-7, with TRBD2 matching over 8 bases. Germline V CDR1 and CDR2: MGHRA, YSYEKL. The CDR3 is made up of 18 amino acids. V trimming: 1 base; J trimming: 5 bases; junction bases outside the gene matches: 16. Here the CDR3 DNA reads TGCGCCAGCAGCCAAGGCTTATTGAAGCGGGAGTTAGGTGACGAGCAGTACTTC. It encodes CASSQGLLKRELGDEQYF.

This clone was counted ten times or more. The chain couples TRBV29-1 to TRBJ1-1; TRBD1 is a possible D gene (5 bases). V lost 3 bases and J 0 bases, leaving 8 bases between the germline ends. CDR1 is SQVTM and CDR2 is ANQGSEA in the germline V gene. This CDR3 is 13 amino acids long. Here the CDR3 reads CSVDRAMNTEAFF. The CDR3 DNA is TGCAGCGTTGACAGGGCAATGAACACTGAAGCTTTCTTT.

This clone has more than one count but fewer than ten. V usage is TRBV10-3 and J usage is TRBJ2-2; 9 bases match TRBD1. This CDR3 is 15 amino acids long. The germline CDR1 and CDR2 sequences are ENHRY and SYGVKD. V trimming: 7 bases; J trimming: 4 bases; junction bases outside the gene matches: 7. The CDR3 bases are TGTGCCATCAAGGACAGGGGCGCTCGCACCGGGGAGCTGTTTTTT. It encodes CAIKDRGARTGELFF.

The rearrangement uses TRBV5-4 and TRBJ1-1, with 8 nucleotides matching TRBD1. Germline V gene data show CDR1 as SGHNT and CDR2 as YYREEE (reference sequence). The CDR3 consists of 13 residues. Losses at the gene ends were 4 bases for V and 6 bases for J; bases not matched to a gene: 5. CDR3 residues: CASSVDREPEAFF. CDR3 nucleotides: TGTGCCAGCAGCGTGGACAGGGAGCCTGAAGCTTTCTTT.

This chain joins TRBV5-1 and TRBJ2-1, with a possible D match to TRBD2 (6 bases). This CDR3 contains 16 residues. V lost 4 bases and J lost 0, with 14 bases in between. Germline loops: CDR1 SGHRS, CDR2 YFSETQ. The CDR3 sequence is CASSGGTGRSYNEQFF. The CDR3 nucleotides read TGCGCCAGCAGCGGAGGGACGGGCCGCTCCTACAATGAGCAGTTCTTC.

The gene calls are TRBV7-9 and TRBJ2-7, with TRBD1 matching 8 bases. The trim removed 8 bases at V and 6 bases at J, leaving 3 bases unmatched. Germline-derived CDR1 and CDR2 are SEHNR and FQNEAQ (reference sequence). This CDR3 is built from 11 residues. CDR3 nucleotide sequence: TGTGCCAGCGACAGGGGTCGCGAGCAGTACTTC. Encoded protein: CASDRGREQYF.

The CDR3 DNA reads TGTGCCAGCAGTACAGACAGGGGTGGGTATTCACCCCTCCACTTT. It encodes CASSTDRGGYSPLHF. J is TRBJ1-6 and V is TRBV27, with TRBD1 matching over 8 bases. The junction had 8 bases not matched to a gene; V was cut back by 5 bases and J by 8 bases. This CDR3 is 15 amino acids long. Per the germline V gene, CDR1 is MNHEY and CDR2 is SMNVEV (reference sequence).

The chain has TRBV4-3 and TRBJ2-1, with D perhaps TRBD2 (5 bases). Germline V CDR1 and CDR2: LGHNA, YSLEER. The CDR3 is 14 amino acids. Trimming shortened V by 1 base and J by 9 bases, and 13 bases separated the two germline ends. The CDR3 is CASSQGNAGSEQFF. DNA for the CDR3: TGCGCCAGCAGCCAAGGCAACGCGGGCTCTGAGCAGTTCTTC.

The rearrangement uses TRBV13 and TRBJ1-3; a possible D gene is TRBD1 (5 bases). CDR3 length: 13 amino acids. Germline V CDR1 and CDR2: PRHDT, FYEKMQ (reference sequence). V lost 0 bases and J lost 8, with 8 bases in between. The CDR3 sequence is CASSLGGVDTIYF. CDR3 in DNA: TGTGCCAGCAGCTTAGGAGGGGTGGACACCATATATTTT.

V is TRBV5-8 and J is TRBJ1-1, with 7 bases fitting TRBD1. The CDR3 is 13 residues long. In germline, CDR1 is SGHTS, CDR2 YDEGEE. V shed 5 bases, J shed 7 bases, and the junction held 8 bases outside the gene matches. Here the CDR3 reads CASRSTGFFEAFF. CDR3 DNA: TGTGCCAGCAGGTCGACAGGGTTCTTTGAAGCTTTCTTT.

The J gene is TRBJ2-1, the V gene TRBV30, with 9 bases aligning to TRBD1. J lost 0 bases, V lost 2 bases, and 8 bases had no gene match. CDR3 length: 17 amino acids. Germline V lookup: CDR1 GTSNPN, CDR2 SVGIG (reference sequence). The CDR3 loop reads CAWSRGTGGTSYNEQFF. The DNA for the CDR3 is TGTGCCTGGAGTCGAGGTACAGGGGGCACCTCCTACAATGAGCAGTTCTTC.

The rearrangement uses TRBV5-1 and TRBJ2-2; a weak D match, TRBD1 (6 bases). V lost 4 bases and J lost 1, with 11 bases in between. There are 15 residues in the CDR3. CDR1 is SGHRS and CDR2 is YFSETQ in the germline V gene. DNA of the CDR3: TGCGCCAGCAGCCCACCGACAGGGAACACCGGGGAGCTGTTTTTT. This gives the protein CASSPPTGNTGELFF.

V and J are TRBV4-1 and TRBJ1-2, with D possibly being TRBD1 (6 bases). CDR3 size: 13 residues. The V and J ends lost 3 bases and 6 bases respectively, with 11 bases between them. Germline assignment: CDR1 MGHRA and CDR2 YSYEKL. CDR3 coding DNA: TGCGCCAGCAGCCAGAGGGGGGGGCATGGCTACACCTTC. Amino acid sequence: CASSQRGGHGYTF.

The rearrangement uses TRBV2 and TRBJ2-3, with 9 bases lining up with TRBD1. The length of the CDR3 is 16 residues. Germline CDR1 reads SNHLY; CDR2 reads FYNNEI. After removal of 5 bases from V and 6 bases from J, the junction contained 12 bases not matched to a gene. CDR3 sequence (DNA): TGTGCCAGCAGTCAACTGACGACAGGGGGGTCCGATACGCAGTATTTT. Protein sequence: CASSQLTTGGSDTQYF.

The genes are TRBV9 and TRBJ1-1, with D possibly TRBD1 on 6 matching bases. The germline gives CDR1 SGDLS, CDR2 YYNGEE. V was clipped by 1 base and J by 5 bases, with 18 bases between them. The CDR3 covers 16 residues. The CDR3 sequence: CASSVPKGGGETEAFF. CDR3 nucleotides: TGTGCCAGCAGCGTACCTAAGGGAGGGGGGGAGACTGAAGCTTTCTTT.